The 27 T cell receptor beta chains below all came from one sample that was sequenced in a study of cytomegalovirus exposure and HLA in healthy donors. In the PCR, 60 Vbeta and 13 Jbeta primers were used. The protocol was immunoSEQ multiplex PCR, while the TCRdb copy is restricted to in-frame clones and leaves out a portion. The table shows 110,000 or so clones, with under 90% occurring only once. The specimen was PBMCs. Receptors originate from a woman aged 30 to 39 in good health and CMV-seronegative.

The V gene is TRBV7-6, the J gene TRBJ2-1; weak D call: TRBD2 (5 bases). The CDR3 consists of 17 residues. CDR1 and CDR2 (germline): SGHVS, FNYEAQ. The V end was cut by 0 bases, the J end by 4 bases, with 16 bases between. The CDR3, as DNA: TGTGCCAGCAGCTTAGCCCCTGCACCGGGGTCGTACAATGAGCAGTTCTTC. Its protein is CASSLAPAPGSYNEQFF.

The CDR3 bases are TGCGCCAGCGGCAGAAACACCGGGGAGCTGTTTTTT. It yields the protein CASGRNTGELFF. This chain uses TRBV10-1 with TRBJ2-2; D ambiguous. Per germline, CDR1 WNHNN and CDR2 SYGVQD (reference sequence). The CDR3 is made up of 12 amino acids. The V end was cut by 8 bases, the J end by 2 bases, with 6 bases between.

The rearrangement joins TRBV2 to TRBJ2-4, with 10 bases fitting TRBD2. This CDR3 region has 12 residues. The V gene's germline CDR1 is SNHLY and CDR2 FYNNEI. The DNA of the CDR3 is TGTGCTCTAGCGGGAGTAGGTAACATTCAGTACTTC. This encodes CALAGVGNIQYF.

J is TRBJ2-2 and V is TRBV6-4; 8 bases align to TRBD1. This CDR3 contains 13 residues. Trimming cost V 6 bases and J 6 bases; bases outside gene matches: 3. Germline lookup yields CDR1 MRHNA and CDR2 SNTAGT. CDR3 protein: CASRETGAGELFF. The CDR3 DNA is TGTGCCAGCAGGGAGACAGGGGCCGGGGAGCTGTTTTTT.

J is TRBJ1-5 and V is TRBV6-6; D might be TRBD1 (5 bases). V was pared by 5 bases and J by 2 bases, with 13 bases between. This CDR3 has 15 amino acids. Germline CDR1 reads MNHNY; CDR2 reads SVGAGI (reference sequence). The CDR3 region has the DNA TGTGCCAGCAGTAACCAGGGTAACGGCAATCAGCCCCAGCATTTT. Its translation: CASSNQGNGNQPQHF.

The table lists this clone with a count of one. This chain joins TRBV7-3 and TRBJ2-3; the match to TRBD2 covers 8 bases. From germline, CDR1 is SGHTA and CDR2 FQGTGA. The CDR3 runs to 16 residues. V was pared by 2 bases and J by 3 bases, with 7 bases of the junction left unmatched. Here the CDR3 reads CASSLGSGSGTDTQYF. The DNA for the CDR3 is TGTGCCAGCAGCTTAGGGAGCGGGAGTGGAACAGATACGCAGTATTTT.

The chain employs TRBV6-1 and TRBJ1-2, with D possibly being TRBD1 (6 bases). Trimming removed 8 bases from V and 1 base from J, with 14 bases in between. Per germline, CDR1 MNHNS and CDR2 SASEGT. The CDR3 spans 14 residues. The CDR3 reads CASSPGANNYGYTF. In DNA, the CDR3 is TGTGCCAGCTCCCCAGGGGCGAATAACTATGGCTACACCTTC.

The chain recombines TRBV5-8 with TRBJ2-7, with D possibly being TRBD1 (6 bases). Germline V gene sequence: CDR1 SGHTS, CDR2 YDEGEE. The length of the CDR3 is 12 residues. The V gene lost 3 bases and the J gene lost 5 bases, with 9 bases spanning the gap. The CDR3 sequence is CASSSTGDEQYF. In nucleotides, the CDR3 is TGTGCCAGCAGCTCGACAGGCGACGAGCAGTACTTC.

The chain has TRBV28 and TRBJ2-3; a possible D gene is TRBD1 (6 bases). V was pared by 4 bases and J by 5 bases, with 16 bases between. The CDR3 has 15 residues. CDR1 is MDHEN, CDR2 SYDVKM, per germline. This CDR3 reads CASSSTGSYRDTQYF. In nucleotides, the CDR3 is TGTGCCAGCAGTTCCACAGGGTCGTATAGAGATACGCAGTATTTT.

V and J are TRBV7-6 and TRBJ2-7, with a possible D match to TRBD1 (5 bases). Trimming stripped 2 bases from V and 2 bases from J, with 7 bases between. This CDR3 is built from 13 residues. Germline V gene data show CDR1 as SGHVS and CDR2 as FNYEAQ. The CDR3 is CASSLTGPYEQYF. CDR3 bases: TGTGCCAGCAGCTTAACAGGCCCCTACGAGCAGTACTTC. Supplemented by reference TRBV7-6 and TRBJ2-7, the full variable domain reads GAGVSQSPRYKVTKRGQDVALRCDPISGHVSLYWYRQALGQGPEFLTYFNYEAQQDKSGLPNDRFSAERPEGSISTLTIQRTEQRDSAMYRCASSLTGPYEQYFGPGTRLTVT.

The chain links TRBV5-1 to TRBJ2-3; D call uncertain. CDR1 and CDR2 (germline): SGHRS, YFSETQ. CDR3 size: 20 residues. The ends were cut back, 0 bases at V and 0 bases at J, with 23 bases in the middle. The CDR3 coding sequence is TGCGCCAGCAGCTTGGCCCCCCTAGAGGTCACGCTCTATAGCACAGATACGCAGTATTTT. Translated: CASSLAPLEVTLYSTDTQYF.

The J gene is TRBJ2-5, the V gene TRBV9, with D possibly TRBD2 on 5 matching bases. Per germline, CDR1 SGDLS and CDR2 YYNGEE. V shed 4 bases and J shed 2 bases, with 24 bases lying between them. CDR3 length: 18 residues. The CDR3 DNA reads as TGTGCCAGCAGCAAAACCCCCACCTCGAGCCCGGGGCAAGAGACCCAGTACTTC. Amino acid sequence: CASSKTPTSSPGQETQYF.

A single count supports this clone. The CDR3 spells CSVAQNSGNTIYF. The CDR3 DNA reads TGCAGCGTTGCCCAGAACTCTGGAAACACCATATATTTT. This chain uses TRBV29-1 with TRBJ1-3; D unresolved. Trimming removed 4 bases at V and 0 bases at J, with 7 bases between. Germline loops: CDR1 SQVTM, CDR2 ANQGSEA. The CDR3 extends over 13 amino acids. Together with reference TRBV29-1 and TRBJ1-3, the CDR3 gives the full variable domain: SAVISQKPSRDICQRGTSLTIQCQVDSQVTMMFWYRQQPGQSLTLIATANQGSEATYESGFVIDKFPISRPNLTFSTLTVSNMSPEDSSIYLCSVAQNSGNTIYFGEGSWLTVV.

This chain joins TRBV20-1 and TRBJ1-1; no firm D call. Trimming removed 2 bases from V and 8 bases from J, with 9 bases in between. CDR3 size: 11 residues. The germline gives CDR1 DFQATT, CDR2 SNEGSKA (reference sequence). CDR3 amino acids: CSARLLVEAFF. CDR3 DNA: TGCAGTGCTAGATTACTGGTGGAAGCTTTCTTT.

This chain connects TRBV19 to TRBJ1-1; 7 bases align to TRBD1. V lost 6 bases to trimming and J lost 3 bases; unmatched junction nucleotides: 7. There are 14 residues in the CDR3. CDR1 and CDR2 (germline): LNHDA, SQIVND (reference sequence). CDR3 nucleotide sequence: TGTGCCAGTAGCCGGACAGGTCCTTACACTGAAGCTTTCTTT. Translation gives CASSRTGPYTEAFF.

V and J are TRBV28 and TRBJ1-4, with unresolved D. V dropped 4 bases and J dropped 5 bases, with 2 bases sitting between them. CDR1 and CDR2 (germline): MDHEN, SYDVKM. The length of the CDR3 is 11 residues. As DNA, the CDR3 is TGTGCCAGCAGTTCAAATGAAAAACTGTTTTTT. Translated: CASSSNEKLFF.

V gene TRBV19 combines with J gene TRBJ1-4; D possibly corresponds to TRBD1 (5 bases). The CDR3 is 17 residues long. Trimming left V 5 bases short and J 0 bases short, with 16 bases between. Germline V lookup: CDR1 LNHDA, CDR2 SQIVND (reference sequence). The CDR3 loop is CASSLGLQVATNEKLFF. CDR3 DNA sequence: TGTGCCAGTAGTCTGGGACTCCAAGTTGCAACTAATGAAAAACTGTTTTTT.

CDR3 protein: CASSSPGTGTLEQYF. DNA for the CDR3: TGTGCCAGCAGCTCTCCCGGGACAGGGACTTTGGAGCAGTACTTC. The V gene is TRBV7-7, the J gene TRBJ2-7; 9 nucleotides match TRBD1. Germline values: CDR1 SSHAT, CDR2 FNYEAQ (reference sequence). J gave up 7 bases and V 4 bases, and 11 bases lay outside the gene matches. The CDR3 is made up of 15 amino acids.

A single count supports this clone. The rearrangement links TRBV14 to TRBJ2-1, with 7 bases lining up with TRBD2. J lost 2 bases, V lost 0 bases, and 4 bases had no gene match. Germline lookup yields CDR1 SGHDN and CDR2 FVKESK. The CDR3 has 16 amino acids. The CDR3 region has the DNA TGTGCCAGCAGCCAAGATGCGGGGGAGCCCTACAATGAGCAGTTCTTC. Translating gives CASSQDAGEPYNEQFF. Drawing the rest from reference TRBV14 and TRBJ2-1, the complete variable domain is EAGVTQFPSHSVIEKGQTVTLRCDPISGHDNLYWYRRVMGKEIKFLLHFVKESKQDESGMPNNRFLAERTGGTYSTLKVQPAELEDSGVYFCASSQDAGEPYNEQFFGPGTRLTVL.

The chain uses TRBV7-2 and TRBJ2-3; D possibly corresponds to TRBD1 (6 bases). The germline gives CDR1 SGHTA, CDR2 FQGNSA. Trimming cost V 0 bases and J 5 bases, with 12 bases left between them. The length of the CDR3 is 15 residues. This CDR3 is CASSLALQGGDTQYF. The CDR3 region has the DNA TGTGCCAGCAGCTTAGCCCTACAGGGTGGAGATACGCAGTATTTT. Looking up the rest from reference TRBV7-2 and TRBJ2-3 gives the full variable domain: GAGVSQSPSNKVTEKGKDVELRCDPISGHTALYWYRQSLGQGLEFLIYFQGNSAPDKSGLPSDRFSAERTGGSVSTLTIQRTQQEDSAVYLCASSLALQGGDTQYFGPGTRLTVL.

This clone has just one count. The chain is built from TRBV6-1 and TRBJ2-7; TRBD1 aligns across 7 bases. The CDR3 has 13 amino acids. The germline V gene encodes CDR1 MNHNS and CDR2 SASEGT. V was clipped by 6 bases and J by 2 bases; unmatched bases: 4. In DNA, the CDR3 is TGTGCCAGCAGCGGGGACAGCGCCTACGAGCAGTACTTC. This codes for CASSGDSAYEQYF.

In its sample, this clone was seen once. The chain has TRBV9 and TRBJ2-3; 10 nucleotides agree with TRBD2. V lost 5 bases to trimming and J lost 2 bases; unmatched junction nucleotides: 11. The CDR3 is made up of 17 amino acids. Germline CDR1 reads SGDLS; CDR2 reads YYNGEE. The CDR3 here is CASSFSGGGLNTDTQYF. The DNA for the CDR3 is TGTGCCAGCAGTTTCAGCGGGGGGGGATTAAACACAGATACGCAGTATTTT.

Relative to its sample, this clone is medium-sized. This sequence joins TRBV5-8 and TRBJ1-4, with D possibly TRBD1 on 5 matching bases. The CDR3 extends over 15 amino acids. V was clipped by 4 bases and J by 0 bases, with 10 bases between them. Germline V gene data show CDR1 as SGHTS and CDR2 as YDEGEE. The DNA of the CDR3 is TGTGCCAGCAGCACACAGGTTGCAACTAATGAAAAACTGTTTTTT. Protein product: CASSTQVATNEKLFF.

The chain joins TRBV4-1 to TRBJ2-1, with 10 bases lining up with TRBD2. Germline CDR1 and CDR2: MGHRA and YSYEKL. The CDR3 extends over 19 amino acids. V gave up 1 base and J gave up 0 bases; unmatched junction bases: 9. The CDR3 region is CASSQVFGASGSSYNEQFF. As DNA, the CDR3 is TGCGCCAGCAGCCAAGTCTTCGGGGCTAGCGGGAGCTCCTACAATGAGCAGTTCTTC.

The chain recombines TRBV4-1 with TRBJ2-3; 7 bases fit TRBD2. The CDR3 extends over 14 amino acids. Unmatched junction bases numbered 2, after V lost 4 bases and J lost 1 base. Germline V lookup: CDR1 MGHRA, CDR2 YSYEKL. The CDR3 DNA sequence: TGCGCCAGCAGCCGAGGGAGGGGCACAGATACGCAGTATTTT. Translating it yields CASSRGRGTDTQYF.

Concerning this clone itself: Mismatch with germline at one junction end may stem from a read error. The chain joins TRBV7-9 to TRBJ1-2, with 10 bases lining up with TRBD1. CDR1 and CDR2 from the germline V gene are SEHNR and FQNEAQ (reference sequence). The CDR3 totals 16 residues. The CDR3 DNA is TGTTCCAGCAGCTCCCCCGGGACAGGGGCGTCCTATGGCTACACCTTC. This sequence encodes CSSSSPGTGASYGYTF.

The J gene is TRBJ2-2, the V gene TRBV7-9; the D gene is possibly TRBD2 (7 bases). Between the trimmed V and J ends, which lost 7 bases and 1 base, there was a span of 16 bases. The CDR3 spans 16 residues. Germline-derived CDR1 and CDR2 are SEHNR and FQNEAQ (reference sequence). This CDR3 is CASTGGLALNTGELFF. Here the CDR3 DNA reads TGTGCCAGCACCGGGGGGCTAGCCCTGAACACCGGGGAGCTGTTTTTT.